This entry describes one T cell receptor beta chain. Its antigen remains unidentified. It has no much larger one-base neighbor in the sample; base qualities were not kept. The sample is drawn from a study of blood T cell repertoires in COVID-19 (dated by TCRdb to the early 2020s). Looking at the study overall: Samples from collaborators originated in the United States, Italy and Spain and spanned both the acute and convalescent phases of COVID-19. The prospective study material was composed of cDNA or gDNA derived from T cells, B-cell-depleted T cells, or PBMCs. Deeply sampled blood TCRbeta repertoires from subjects exposed to, actively infected with, or recovered from COVID-19 were included in the dataset. The repertoires were made available in a free public database intended to serve as a resource for research on the immune response to SARS-CoV-2. The samples were drawn from two sources: the first 160 participants of the ongoing ImmuneRACE study, and 1,000 to 1,500 subjects contributed by 6 global collaborators. Sample metadata almost always included a de-identified subject ID, COVID-19 status, age in years and sex. Where available, HLA class I and class II types were taken from metadata supplied by the sample provider and were not determined by assay-based typing.

TCRbeta CDR3 regions were amplified from genomic DNA using the immunoSEQ Assay, a bias-controlled multiplex PCR. Under the source paper's analysis protocol: Within the assay, amplification of reference gene primers was used to estimate how many nucleated cells each sample contained. Sequence reads were collapsed and filtered to measure the absolute abundance of every unique TCRbeta CDR3 rearrangement. For each sample, productive Simpson clonality was calculated as the square root of Simpson's diversity index across productive rearrangements. This is the immuneACCESS table as TCRdb keeps it, with only in-frame sequences that have V and J called. A part of the clones is gone; compared with another copy, unresolved V genes explain less than half, and the rest is unexplained. The DNA was the basis for D and trimming; V, J and clone size are from that table. This sample is represented by about 250,000 clones; approximately 82% of them were singletons. Roughly 8.7% of the sample comes from the top ten.

What the work shows at the level of the full study, not this receptor alone: How much clinical and demographic metadata was included differed by source and by participant, and the metadata was provided uncurated.

As encoded in the germline V gene, CDR1 is WSHSY while CDR2 is SAAADI. The CDR3 measures 11 amino acids from cysteine to phenylalanine. Solely the CDR3 DNA is kept, with 33 bases framed from the first base. V loses 3 bases, J loses 12 bases, and the germline ends lie 10 bases apart. Each collaborating institution followed its own protocols to collect whole blood in K2EDTA tubes. For TCRbeta analysis, collaborators shipped samples in one of three forms: frozen whole blood, isolated PBMCs, or DNA extracted from either of those sample types. The specimen sequenced was peripheral blood. The chain links TRBV10-2 with TRBJ2-3; the D gene identity is not certain. The TCR comes from a man aged 35 to 55 with active or convalescent COVID-19. The DNA sequence reads TGCGCCAGCAGTGACGGTGGGCCCCAGTATTTT. Its coded protein is CASSDGGPQYF.